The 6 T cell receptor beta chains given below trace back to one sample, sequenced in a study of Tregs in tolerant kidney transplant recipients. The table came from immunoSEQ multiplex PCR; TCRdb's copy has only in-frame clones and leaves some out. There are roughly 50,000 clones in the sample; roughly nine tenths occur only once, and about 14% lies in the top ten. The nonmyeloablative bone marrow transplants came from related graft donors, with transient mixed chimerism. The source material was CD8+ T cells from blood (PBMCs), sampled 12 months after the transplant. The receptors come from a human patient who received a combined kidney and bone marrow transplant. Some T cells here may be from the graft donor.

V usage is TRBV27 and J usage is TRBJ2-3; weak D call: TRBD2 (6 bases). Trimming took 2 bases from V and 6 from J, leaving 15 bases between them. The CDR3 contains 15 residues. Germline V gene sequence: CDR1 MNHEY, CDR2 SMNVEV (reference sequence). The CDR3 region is CASSLSSGVADTQYF. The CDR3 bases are TGTGCCAGCAGTTTAAGTAGCGGAGTGGCGGATACGCAGTATTTT.

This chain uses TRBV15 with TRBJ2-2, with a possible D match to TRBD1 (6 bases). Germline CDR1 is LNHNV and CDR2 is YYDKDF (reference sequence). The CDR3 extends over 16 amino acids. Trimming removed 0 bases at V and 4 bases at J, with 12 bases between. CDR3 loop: CATSRDLGASTGELFF. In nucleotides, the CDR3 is TGTGCCACCAGCAGAGATTTGGGGGCTTCCACCGGGGAGCTGTTTTTT.

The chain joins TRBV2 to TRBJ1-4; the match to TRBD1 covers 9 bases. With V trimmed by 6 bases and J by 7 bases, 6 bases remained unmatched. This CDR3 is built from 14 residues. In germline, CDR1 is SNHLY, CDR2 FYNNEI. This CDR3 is CASRGQGLSEKLFF. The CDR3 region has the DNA TGTGCCAGCAGGGGACAGGGCCTTTCTGAAAAACTGTTTTTT.

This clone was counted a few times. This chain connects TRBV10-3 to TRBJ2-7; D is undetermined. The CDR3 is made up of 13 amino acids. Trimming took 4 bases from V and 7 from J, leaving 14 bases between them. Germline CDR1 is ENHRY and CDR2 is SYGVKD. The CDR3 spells CAISVQENLEQYF. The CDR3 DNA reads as TGTGCCATCAGTGTTCAGGAAAATCTAGAGCAGTACTTC.

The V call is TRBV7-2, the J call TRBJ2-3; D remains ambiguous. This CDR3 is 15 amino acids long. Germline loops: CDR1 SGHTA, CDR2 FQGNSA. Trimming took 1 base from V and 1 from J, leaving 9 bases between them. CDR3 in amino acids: CASSLEVGGTDTQYF. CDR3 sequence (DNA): TGTGCCAGCAGCTTAGAGGTAGGAGGCACAGATACGCAGTATTTT.

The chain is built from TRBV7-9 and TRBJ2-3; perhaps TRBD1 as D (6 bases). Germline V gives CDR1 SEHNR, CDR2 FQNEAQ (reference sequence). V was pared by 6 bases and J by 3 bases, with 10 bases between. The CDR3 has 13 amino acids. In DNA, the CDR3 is TGTGCCAGCAGACAGGGCTGGACAGATACGCAGTATTTT. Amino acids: CASRQGWTDTQYF.